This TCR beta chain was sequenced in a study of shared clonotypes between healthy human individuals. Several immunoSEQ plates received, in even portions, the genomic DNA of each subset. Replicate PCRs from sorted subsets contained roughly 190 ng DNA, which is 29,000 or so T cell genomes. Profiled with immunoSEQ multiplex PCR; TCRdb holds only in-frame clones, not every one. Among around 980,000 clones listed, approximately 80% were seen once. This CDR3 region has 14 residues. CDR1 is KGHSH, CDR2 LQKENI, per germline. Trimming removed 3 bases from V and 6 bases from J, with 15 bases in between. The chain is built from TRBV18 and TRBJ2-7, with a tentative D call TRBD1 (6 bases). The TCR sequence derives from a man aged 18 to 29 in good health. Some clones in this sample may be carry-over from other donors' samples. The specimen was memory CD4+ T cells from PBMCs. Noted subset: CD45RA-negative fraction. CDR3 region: CASSPSRGSLEQYF. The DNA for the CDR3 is TGTGCCAGCTCACCGTCCAGGGGCTCCCTCGAGCAGTACTTC.